These T cell receptor beta chains were read from a single sample in a study of tumor and adjacent non-tumor tissue in lung cancer. In TCRdb, the multiplex PCR reads were re-called with MiXCR into one record per CDR3 protein. The sample holds more than 75,000 distinct CDR3 sequences, around 70% seen once. Input material: lung tumor tissue. Receptors originate from a woman in her 70s with non-small cell lung cancer. CDR3s include the opening cysteine and the closing phenylalanine or tryptophan. Each record gives: V gene, CDR3 length, J gene, CDR3 protein.

v_gene: TRBV4-2
len: 13
j_gene: TRBJ2-5
CDR3aa: CAISRDTQETQYF

v_gene: TRBV5-1
len: 17
j_gene: TRBJ2-3
CDR3aa: CASSLTPPGGAGDTQYF

v_gene: TRBV6-2/TRBV6-3
len: 13
j_gene: TRBJ2-7
CDR3aa: CVRRQTNSYEQYF

v_gene: TRBV5-6
len: 15
j_gene: TRBJ2-3
CDR3aa: CASIKDRLNTDTQYF

v_gene: TRBV20-1
len: 15
j_gene: TRBJ2-1
CDR3aa: CSATKKVAGFNEQSF

v_gene: TRBV28
len: 16
j_gene: TRBJ2-5
CDR3aa: CASILRQGATQETQYF

v_gene: TRBV29-1
len: 14
j_gene: TRBJ1-3
CDR3aa: CSVEELGRQNTIYF

v_gene: TRBV20-1
len: 15
j_gene: TRBJ2-7
CDR3aa: CSACRSADRPYEQYF

v_gene: TRBV5-1
len: 14
j_gene: TRBJ2-1
CDR3aa: CASSPQLVGSEQFF

v_gene: TRBV6-6
len: 14
j_gene: TRBJ1-5
CDR3aa: CAGSYPDGVQPQHF

v_gene: TRBV12-3/TRBV12-4
len: 16
j_gene: TRBJ2-2
CDR3aa: CASIPPLASNTGELFF

v_gene: TRBV11-2
len: 16
j_gene: TRBJ2-1
CDR3aa: CASSRTSGNSYNEQFF

v_gene: TRBV6-2/TRBV6-3
len: 19
j_gene: TRBJ2-1
CDR3aa: CASNTGGLAGPSSYNEQFF

v_gene: TRBV5-4
len: 13
j_gene: TRBJ2-1
CDR3aa: CASRRESHNEQFF

v_gene: TRBV10-3
len: 14
j_gene: TRBJ2-7
CDR3aa: CASTQGGSPFEQYF

v_gene: TRBV7-8
len: 13
j_gene: TRBJ2-5
CDR3aa: CASSLTQQETQYF

v_gene: TRBV4-2
len: 15
j_gene: TRBJ1-2
CDR3aa: CAGSQKDRGSRCYTF

v_gene: TRBV6-1
len: 16
j_gene: .
CDR3aa: CASKAGQTFRNQSQYF

v_gene: TRBV20-1
len: 17
j_gene: TRBJ2-3
CDR3aa: CSASASGTSGNTDTQYF

v_gene: TRBV6-6
len: 15
j_gene: TRBJ1-6
CDR3aa: CASSYGQGSRSPLHF

v_gene: TRBV5-4
len: 15
j_gene: TRBJ2-1
CDR3aa: CANSPGFLAGNEQFF

v_gene: TRBV25-1
len: 13
j_gene: TRBJ1-1
CDR3aa: CASIQGANTEAFF

v_gene: TRBV11-2
len: 13
j_gene: TRBJ2-2
CDR3aa: CASSPYNTRELFF

v_gene: TRBV20-1
len: 16
j_gene: TRBJ2-2
CDR3aa: CSAATSGRAGIGELFF

v_gene: TRBV7-2
len: 15
j_gene: TRBJ2-7
CDR3aa: CASSLMTGVSYEQYF

v_gene: TRBV30
len: 16
j_gene: TRBJ2-7
CDR3aa: CAYERRAGSISYEQYF

v_gene: TRBV4-1
len: 15
j_gene: TRBJ2-2
CDR3aa: CASRGLVGYFGELFF

v_gene: TRBV6-5
len: 15
j_gene: TRBJ2-1
CDR3aa: CANSYSATRGKGQFF

v_gene: TRBV11-2
len: 13
j_gene: TRBJ1-1
CDR3aa: CASSFQGSTEAFF

v_gene: TRBV29-1
len: 14
j_gene: TRBJ1-4
CDR3aa: CSIGSGVSYEKLFF

v_gene: TRBV7-8
len: 16
j_gene: TRBJ2-6
CDR3aa: CASSPLTSSGANILTF

v_gene: TRBV11-1
len: 14
j_gene: TRBJ1-2
CDR3aa: CVNSHSGVGYGYTF

v_gene: TRBV7-2
len: 14
j_gene: TRBJ2-7
CDR3aa: CASSSQRDSYEQYF

v_gene: TRBV29-1
len: 13
j_gene: TRBJ1-1
CDR3aa: CSVARGRGTEAFF

v_gene: TRBV5-6
len: 15
j_gene: TRBJ2-1
CDR3aa: CASSAGLAAYNERFF

v_gene: TRBV30
len: 14
j_gene: TRBJ2-5
CDR3aa: CACSGGQIEETQYF

v_gene: TRBV20-1
len: 18
j_gene: TRBJ2-5
CDR3aa: CSAREITRASGREETQYF

v_gene: TRBV6-1
len: 13
j_gene: TRBJ2-1
CDR3aa: CASNSRGWGEQSF

v_gene: TRBV7-9
len: 14
j_gene: TRBJ1-4
CDR3aa: CASSLIRDIEKLFF

v_gene: TRBV28
len: 17
j_gene: TRBJ2-3
CDR3aa: CASSRLHRQGVADAQYF

v_gene: TRBV29-1
len: 12
j_gene: TRBJ1-5
CDR3aa: CSVLGTWGCRHF